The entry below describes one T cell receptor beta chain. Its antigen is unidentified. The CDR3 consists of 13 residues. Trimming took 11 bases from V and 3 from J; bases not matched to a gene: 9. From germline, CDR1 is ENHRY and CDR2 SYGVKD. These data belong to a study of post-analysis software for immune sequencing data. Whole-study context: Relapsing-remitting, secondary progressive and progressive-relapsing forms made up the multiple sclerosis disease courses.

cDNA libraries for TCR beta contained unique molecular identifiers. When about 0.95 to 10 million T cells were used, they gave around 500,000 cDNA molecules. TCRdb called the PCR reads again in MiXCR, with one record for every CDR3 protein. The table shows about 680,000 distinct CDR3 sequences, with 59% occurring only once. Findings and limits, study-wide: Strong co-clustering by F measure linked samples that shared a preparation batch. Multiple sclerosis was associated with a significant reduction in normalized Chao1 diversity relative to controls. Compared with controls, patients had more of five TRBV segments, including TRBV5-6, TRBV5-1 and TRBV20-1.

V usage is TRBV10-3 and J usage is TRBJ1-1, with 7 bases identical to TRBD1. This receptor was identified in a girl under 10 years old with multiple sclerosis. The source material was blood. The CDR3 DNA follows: TGTGCCGTAAGACCAGACAGGGACACTGAAGCTTTCTTT. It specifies CAVRPDRDTEAFF.